This T cell receptor beta chain was identified in a study of metastatic and nonmetastatic thyroid tumors. Overall study: Repertoires of blood and of tissue (tumor or nodule) from malignant and benign thyroid patients were compared.

Source study methods: The authors used CDR3 differences across clinicopathological groups to build a distant-metastasis classifier for papillary thyroid cancer. TCRdb reassembled clones from the PCR reads with MiXCR. These V and J calls originate from TCRdb's pipeline instead of the authors' own analysis. The sample holds some 22,000 clones, 10% to 11% seen once. This clone was seen repeatedly, ten times or more. The CDR3 spans 15 residues. V lost 7 bases and J lost 0, with 15 bases in between. Germline lookup yields CDR1 MNHEY and CDR2 SMNVEV (reference sequence). Every patient was untreated before thyroid surgery.

The origin of this receptor is a female donor with papillary thyroid cancer or a benign thyroid nodule (not recorded which). Some clones in this sample may be carry-over from other donors' samples. The rearrangement uses TRBV27 and TRBJ1-1; D possibly corresponds to TRBD1 (5 bases). The sequencing sample was made of blood. CDR3 coding DNA: TGTGCCAGCAAGTTGGGGGTCGCACTGAACACTGAAGCTTTCTTT. Its protein is CASKLGVALNTEAFF.